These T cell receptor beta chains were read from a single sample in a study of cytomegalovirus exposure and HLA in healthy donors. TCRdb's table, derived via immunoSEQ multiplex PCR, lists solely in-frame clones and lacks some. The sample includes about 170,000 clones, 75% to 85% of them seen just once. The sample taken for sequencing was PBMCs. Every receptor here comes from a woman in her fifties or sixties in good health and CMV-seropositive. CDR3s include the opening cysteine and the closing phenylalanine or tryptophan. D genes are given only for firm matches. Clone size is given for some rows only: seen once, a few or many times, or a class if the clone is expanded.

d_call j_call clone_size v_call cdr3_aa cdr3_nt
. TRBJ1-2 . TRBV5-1 CASSLDRVYGYTF TGCGCCAGCAGCTTGGACAGGGTCTATGGCTACACCTTC
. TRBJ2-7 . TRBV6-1 CASISGDSTYEQYF TGTGCCAGCATCTCCGGCGACTCCACCTACGAGCAGTACTTC
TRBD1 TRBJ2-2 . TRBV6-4 CASRAGTDDTGELFF TGTGCCAGCAGAGCCGGGACAGACGACACCGGGGAGCTGTTTTTT
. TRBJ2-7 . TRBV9 CASSVGGTGRDEQYF TGTGCCAGCAGCGTAGGAGGAACAGGGCGGGACGAGCAGTACTTC
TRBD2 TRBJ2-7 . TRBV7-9 CASSLIKAREVTYEQYF TGTGCCAGCAGCTTAATCAAGGCCCGGGAGGTTACTTACGAGCAGTACTTC
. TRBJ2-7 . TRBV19 CASSMRGFDASSYEQYF TGTGCCAGTAGTATGAGAGGGTTCGATGCGAGCTCCTACGAGCAGTACTTC
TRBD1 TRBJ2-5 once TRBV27 CASSSNRGKETQYF TGTGCCAGCAGCTCAAACAGGGGGAAAGAGACCCAGTACTTC
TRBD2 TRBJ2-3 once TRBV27 CASSRRRGGWDTQYF TGTGCCAGCTCCCGGAGGCGCGGGGGGTGGGACACGCAGTATTTT
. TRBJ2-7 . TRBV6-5 CASSWTEGSYEQYF TGTGCCAGCAGTTGGACAGAGGGCTCCTACGAGCAGTACTTC
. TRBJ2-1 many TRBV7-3 CASSSEGLSNNEQFF TGTGCCAGCAGCTCTGAAGGACTATCAAACAATGAGCAGTTCTTC
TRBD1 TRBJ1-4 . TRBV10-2 CASSDEDREGEKLFF TGCGCCAGCAGTGATGAGGACAGGGAAGGTGAAAAACTGTTTTTT
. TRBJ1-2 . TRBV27 CASSRQTGPPRGYTF TGTGCCAGCAGTCGACAGACAGGTCCACCGAGGGGCTACACCTTC
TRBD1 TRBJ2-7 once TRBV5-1 CASRKPGQGAGKQYF TGCGCCAGCAGAAAACCGGGACAGGGGGCTGGAAAGCAGTACTTC
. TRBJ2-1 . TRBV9 CASSPRIGGLSYNEQFF TGTGCCAGCAGCCCAAGGATCGGGGGGCTATCCTACAATGAGCAGTTCTTC
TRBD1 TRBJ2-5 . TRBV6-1 CASSETGGLETQYF TGTGCCAGCAGTGAGACAGGGGGCCTGGAGACCCAGTACTTC
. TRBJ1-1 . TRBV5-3 CARSPKCPMNTEAFF TGTGCCAGAAGCCCCAAATGCCCTATGAACACTGAAGCTTTCTTT
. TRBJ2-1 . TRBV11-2 CASSLGGWVQFF TGTGCCAGCAGCTTAGGAGGGTGGGTACAGTTCTTC
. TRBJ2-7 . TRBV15 CATSRGGQGYEQYF TGTGCCACCAGCAGAGGTGGCCAGGGCTACGAGCAGTACTTC
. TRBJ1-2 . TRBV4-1 CASSQPTANYGYTF TGCGCCAGCAGCCAACCGACAGCTAACTATGGCTACACCTTC
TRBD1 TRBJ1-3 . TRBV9 CASSARQGHSGNTIYF TGTGCCAGCAGCGCCCGACAGGGACACTCTGGAAACACCATATATTTT
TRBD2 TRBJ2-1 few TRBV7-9 CASSSPRASGGAPANEQFF TGTGCCAGCAGCTCCCCTAGGGCTAGCGGGGGGGCCCCGGCCAATGAGCAGTTCTTC
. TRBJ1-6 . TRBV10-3 CAISELSGNSPLHF TGTGCCATCAGTGAGTTGTCGGGTAATTCACCCCTCCACTTT
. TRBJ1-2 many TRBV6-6 CASSYSAGSFGYTF TGTGCCAGCAGTTACTCCGCAGGGTCGTTTGGCTACACCTTC
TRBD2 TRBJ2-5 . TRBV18 CASSVRLAGDIQETQYF TGTGCCAGCTCAGTACGACTAGCGGGGGATATCCAAGAGACCCAGTACTTC
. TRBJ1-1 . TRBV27 CASSLYPPETDEAFF TGTGCCAGCAGTTTATACCCCCCGGAGACAGATGAAGCTTTCTTT
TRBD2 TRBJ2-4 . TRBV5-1 CASSDGTSGGKNIQYF TGCGCCAGCAGCGATGGGACTAGCGGGGGGAAAAACATTCAGTACTTC
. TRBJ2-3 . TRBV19 CASSFLTDTDTQYF TGTGCCAGTAGTTTCCTGACAGACACAGATACGCAGTATTTT
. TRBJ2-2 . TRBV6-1 CASLAATGELFF TGTGCCAGCCTAGCAGCCACCGGGGAGCTGTTTTTT
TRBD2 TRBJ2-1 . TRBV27 CASNGLANPNEQFF TGTGCCAGCAACGGACTAGCGAATCCGAATGAGCAGTTCTTC
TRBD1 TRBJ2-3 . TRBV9 CASSRDSKTTSSTDTQYF TGTGCCAGCAGCCGGGACAGTAAAACTACCTCTAGCACAGATACGCAGTATTTT
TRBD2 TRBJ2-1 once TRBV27 CASSLSGGPVGEQFF TGTGCCAGCAGTTTGAGCGGGGGGCCAGTCGGTGAGCAGTTCTTC
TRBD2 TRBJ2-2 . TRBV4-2 CASSQGAGGNTGELFF TGTGCCAGCAGCCAAGGGGCGGGGGGGAACACCGGGGAGCTGTTTTTT
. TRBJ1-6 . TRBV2 CASSVTDRNSPLHF TGTGCCAGCAGTGTGACAGATAGAAATTCACCCCTCCACTTT
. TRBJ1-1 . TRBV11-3 CASSLQGNTEAFF TGTGCCAGCAGCCTACAGGGGAACACTGAAGCTTTCTTT
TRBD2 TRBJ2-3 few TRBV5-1 CASSYSGGATDTQYF TGCGCCAGCAGCTATAGCGGGGGGGCCACAGATACGCAGTATTTT
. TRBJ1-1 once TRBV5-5 CASSSEGDTEAFF TGTGCCAGCAGCTCCGAGGGAGACACTGAAGCTTTCTTT
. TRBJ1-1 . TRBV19 CASKMGGRSAEAFF TGTGCCAGTAAAATGGGGGGGCGTTCGGCTGAAGCTTTCTTT
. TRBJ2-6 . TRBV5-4 CASSSLGAGAPPGANVLTF TGTGCCAGCAGCTCCTTAGGGGCGGGGGCGCCCCCTGGGGCCAACGTCCTGACTTTC
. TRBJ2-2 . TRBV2 CASRTGQNTGELFF TGTGCCAGCAGGACGGGACAGAACACCGGGGAGCTGTTTTTT
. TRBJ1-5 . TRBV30 CAWSVRVGQPQHF TGTGCCTGGAGTGTACGAGTTGGTCAGCCCCAGCATTTT
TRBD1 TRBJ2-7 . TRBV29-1 CSVSWTGSSYEQYF TGCAGCGTCTCCTGGACAGGGAGCTCCTACGAGCAGTACTTC
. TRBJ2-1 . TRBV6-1 CASSEAAGDGYNEQFF TGTGCCAGCAGTGAAGCCGCAGGGGACGGCTACAATGAGCAGTTCTTC
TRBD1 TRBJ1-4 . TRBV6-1 CASSGSLTPGQGYGNEKLFF TGTGCCAGCAGTGGGTCCTTAACTCCGGGACAGGGTTATGGAAATGAAAAACTGTTTTTT
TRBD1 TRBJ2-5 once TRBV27 CASRDIGDSRRTQYF TGTGCCAGCAGAGATATAGGGGACAGCCGGCGGACCCAGTACTTC
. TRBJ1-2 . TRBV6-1 CASRITAFYGYTF TGTGCCAGCCGAATTACAGCATTCTATGGCTACACCTTC
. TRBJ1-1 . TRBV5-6 CASSLGGGDTEAFF TGTGCCAGCAGCTTGGGGGGGGGCGACACTGAAGCTTTCTTT
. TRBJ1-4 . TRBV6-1 CASSEGGLGNEKLFF TGTGCCAGCAGTGAAGGGGGGCTGGGTAATGAAAAACTGTTTTTT
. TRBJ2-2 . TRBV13 CASSLGGRHSKNTGELFF TGTGCCAGCAGCTTGGGGGGTCGGCACTCGAAGAACACCGGGGAGCTGTTTTTT
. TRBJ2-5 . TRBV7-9 CASSLGRTGTRQETQYF TGTGCCAGCAGCTTAGGGAGGACCGGGACACGGCAAGAGACCCAGTACTTC
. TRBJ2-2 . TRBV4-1 CASSQVAENTGELFF TGCGCCAGCAGCCAAGTGGCAGAGAACACCGGGGAGCTGTTTTTT
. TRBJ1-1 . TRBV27 CASSQNPGLPNTEAFF TGTGCCAGCAGCCAAAATCCGGGACTCCCGAACACTGAAGCTTTCTTT
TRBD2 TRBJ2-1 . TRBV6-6 CASIQTSGVNEQFF TGTGCCAGCATCCAGACTAGCGGGGTCAATGAGCAGTTCTTC
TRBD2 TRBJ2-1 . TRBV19 CASRLLAGAGNEQFF TGTGCCAGTAGACTACTAGCGGGGGCGGGGAATGAGCAGTTCTTC
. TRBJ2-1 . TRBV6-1 CALYSLYNEQFF TGTGCCTTATACTCACTCTACAATGAGCAGTTCTTC
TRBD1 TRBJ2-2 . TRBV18 CASSQIRPGQGRTGELFF TGTGCCAGCTCTCAAATTAGGCCGGGACAGGGGCGCACCGGGGAGCTGTTTTTT